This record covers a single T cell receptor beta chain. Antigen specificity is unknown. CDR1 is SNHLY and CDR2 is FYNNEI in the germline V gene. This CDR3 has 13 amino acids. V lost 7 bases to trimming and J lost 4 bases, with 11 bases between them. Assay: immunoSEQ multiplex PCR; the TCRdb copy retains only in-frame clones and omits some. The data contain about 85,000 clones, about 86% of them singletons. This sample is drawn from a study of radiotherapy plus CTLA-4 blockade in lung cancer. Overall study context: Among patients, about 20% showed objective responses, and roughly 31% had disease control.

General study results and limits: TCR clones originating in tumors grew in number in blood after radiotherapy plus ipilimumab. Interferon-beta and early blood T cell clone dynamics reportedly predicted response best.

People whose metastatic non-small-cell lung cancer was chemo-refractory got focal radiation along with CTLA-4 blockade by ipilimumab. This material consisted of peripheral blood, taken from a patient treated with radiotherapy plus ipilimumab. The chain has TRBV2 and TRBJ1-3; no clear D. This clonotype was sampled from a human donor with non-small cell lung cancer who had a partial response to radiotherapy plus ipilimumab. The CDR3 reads CASIRGQGNTIYF. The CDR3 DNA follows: TGTGCCAGCATTCGGGGTCAAGGAAACACCATATATTTT.